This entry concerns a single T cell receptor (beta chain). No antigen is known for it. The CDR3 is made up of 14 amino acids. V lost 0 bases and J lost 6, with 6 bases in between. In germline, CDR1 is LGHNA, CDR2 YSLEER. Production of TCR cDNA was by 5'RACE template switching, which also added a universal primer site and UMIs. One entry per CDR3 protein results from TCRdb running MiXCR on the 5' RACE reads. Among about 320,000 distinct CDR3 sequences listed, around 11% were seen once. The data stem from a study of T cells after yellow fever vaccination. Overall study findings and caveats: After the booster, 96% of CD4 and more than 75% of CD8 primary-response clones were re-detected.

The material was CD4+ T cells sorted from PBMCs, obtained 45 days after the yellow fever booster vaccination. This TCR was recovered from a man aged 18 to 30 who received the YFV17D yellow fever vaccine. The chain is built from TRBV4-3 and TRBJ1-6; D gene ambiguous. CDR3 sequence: CASSQDRSNSPLHF. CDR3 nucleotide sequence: TGCGCCAGCAGCCAAGATCGGAGTAATTCACCCCTCCACTTT.